The rows below give T cell receptor beta chains drawn from one sample of a study of cytomegalovirus exposure and HLA in healthy donors. This table comes from immunoSEQ multiplex PCR, and its TCRdb copy is limited to in-frame clones, with some not included. The sample yields 110,000 or so clones, about 80% seen once. The sample consisted of PBMCs. These receptors were obtained from a man aged 50 to 59 in good health and CMV-seropositive. Each CDR3 is given with its conserved first and last residue. The D gene is left open where the match is weak. The listing skips clone size in some rows; elsewhere it reads once, few, many or a size class.

size | J | D | V | DNA | CDR3
NA | TRBJ1-4 | NA | TRBV18 | TGTGCCAGCTCCCTGCAGCCGGGGGAAAAACTGTTTTTT | CASSLQPGEKLFF
NA | TRBJ2-3 | TRBD2 | TRBV7-3 | TGTGCCAGCAGCTTTAGCGGGTATCGCACAGATACGCAGTATTTT | CASSFSGYRTDTQYF
NA | TRBJ2-2 | NA | TRBV5-1 | TGCGCCAGCACCCTGACAGGAGGAACCGGGGAGCTGTTTTTT | CASTLTGGTGELFF
few | TRBJ2-7 | TRBD2 | TRBV14 | TGTGCCAGCAGCCAACGACTAGCGGGAGGTACCGAGCAGTACTTC | CASSQRLAGGTEQYF
NA | TRBJ1-4 | TRBD1 | TRBV7-8 | TGTGCCAGCAGCTTAGGTGACAGGGTTTCGGCTGAAAAACTGTTTTTT | CASSLGDRVSAEKLFF
NA | TRBJ1-4 | TRBD1 | TRBV9 | TGTGCCAGCGCAAGACAGGGCACAACTAATGAAAAACTGTTTTTT | CASARQGTTNEKLFF
NA | TRBJ1-5 | NA | TRBV28 | TGTGCCAGCAGTACCCGACCCCTCGGGCAGCCCCAGCATTTT | CASSTRPLGQPQHF
NA | TRBJ1-5 | NA | TRBV5-1 | TGCGCCAGCAGCTTGGATAGCGGGGCGAATCAGCCCCAGCATTTT | CASSLDSGANQPQHF
NA | TRBJ1-4 | NA | TRBV30 | TGTGCCTGGAATCCGGACTCAACCAATGAAAAACTGTTTTTT | CAWNPDSTNEKLFF
NA | TRBJ2-2 | TRBD2 | TRBV19 | TGTGCCAGTAGTACCGGGACTAGCGTGAACACCGGGGAGCTGTTTTTT | CASSTGTSVNTGELFF
NA | TRBJ2-7 | NA | TRBV6-5 | TGTGCCAGCAGTTACATTTTTCGTAACCGCGTTTACGAGCAGTACTTC | CASSYIFRNRVYEQYF
NA | TRBJ1-5 | NA | TRBV19 | TGTGCCAGTACGGGGTCTAAGCAGCCCCAGCATTTT | CASTGSKQPQHF
few | TRBJ2-3 | TRBD2 | TRBV6-5 | TGTGCCAGCAGTTTTGGACTAGCGGGAATGGAAGATACGCAGTATTTT | CASSFGLAGMEDTQYF
few | TRBJ1-1 | NA | TRBV2 | TGTGCCAGCAGTGGACAGTCTTCGAACACTGAAGCTTTCTTT | CASSGQSSNTEAFF
NA | TRBJ2-6 | NA | TRBV5-4 | TGTGCCAGCAGCTTGGACAGGGCTGGGGCCAACGTCCTGACTTTC | CASSLDRAGANVLTF
few | TRBJ2-5 | TRBD1 | TRBV9 | TGTGCCAGCAGCGTAGGGACAGGGGCGGAGGAGACCCAGTACTTC | CASSVGTGAEETQYF
NA | TRBJ2-7 | TRBD1 | TRBV7-8 | TGTGCCAGCAGCTTAGGGACAGGGAGAGTGGTGTACTTC | CASSLGTGRVVYF
NA | TRBJ2-5 | NA | TRBV5-6 | TGTGCCAGCAGCTTGCTCAGGTCTGGGTTGACCCAGTACTTC | CASSLLRSGLTQYF
NA | TRBJ2-1 | TRBD2 | TRBV5-1 | TGCGCCAGCAGCAGAGAACTAGCGGGGGCTAACAATGAGCAGTTCTTC | CASSRELAGANNEQFF
few | TRBJ2-2 | NA | TRBV6-5 | TGTGCCAGCAGTTACTCGGAGGGGTCCGGGGAGCTGTTTTTT | CASSYSEGSGELFF
NA | TRBJ2-5 | TRBD1 | TRBV2 | TGTGCCAGCAACCCCACCGGGACAGGGCAAGAGACCCAGTACTTC | CASNPTGTGQETQYF
NA | TRBJ1-2 | TRBD1 | TRBV18 | TGTGCCAGCTCATCCGGGACAGGGGGCAGAGGCTACACCTTC | CASSSGTGGRGYTF
few | TRBJ2-1 | NA | TRBV28 | TGTGCCACGACTCCGGGGGACTCCAATGAGCAGTTCTTC | CATTPGDSNEQFF
NA | TRBJ1-2 | NA | TRBV19 | TGTGCCAGTAGTGACCGGGGTTTTGGCTACACCTTC | CASSDRGFGYTF
NA | TRBJ1-3 | TRBD1 | TRBV18 | TGTGCCAGCTCATCCTCCCGGACAGGGAGGTCAGGAAACACCATATATTTT | CASSSSRTGRSGNTIYF
NA | TRBJ1-2 | NA | TRBV7-2 | TGTGCCAGCAGCTTTTCAGGGGAATTAGGCTACACCTTC | CASSFSGELGYTF
once | TRBJ1-1 | NA | TRBV19 | TGTGCCAGTAGTATCCCGGCCGAGGGCACTGAAGCTTTCTTT | CASSIPAEGTEAFF
NA | TRBJ2-1 | TRBD1 | TRBV5-1 | TGCGCCAGCAGCTTGGAACAGGGGGCGAATGAGCAGTTCTTC | CASSLEQGANEQFF
NA | TRBJ2-1 | TRBD2 | TRBV28 | TGTGCCTGCCAGGGACTAGCGGGGGTCCCCCACCACAATGAGCAGTTCTTC | CACQGLAGVPHHNEQFF
NA | TRBJ1-2 | NA | TRBV2 | TGTGCCAGCGGCAGTGACAGTTCAATCTATGGCTACACCTTC | CASGSDSSIYGYTF
NA | TRBJ2-1 | TRBD1 | TRBV5-1 | TGCGCCAGCAGCTTTCCCGGGGTTAGGGGGCACAATGAGCAGTTCTTC | CASSFPGVRGHNEQFF
few | TRBJ2-5 | TRBD2 | TRBV30 | TGTGCCTGGACCCAGGGACTAGCGGGAGAGACCCAGTACTTC | CAWTQGLAGETQYF
NA | TRBJ1-5 | TRBD1 | TRBV7-2 | TGTGCCAGCAGCCGGGGACAGGGAGGGAATCAGCCCCAGCATTTT | CASSRGQGGNQPQHF
NA | TRBJ2-5 | NA | TRBV2 | TGTGCCAGCAGTTATAAAGAGACCCAGTACTTC | CASSYKETQYF
NA | TRBJ2-3 | TRBD2 | TRBV5-4 | TGTGCCAGCAGTAAAACCGGGACTAGCGGGAGAGCAGATACGCAGTATTTT | CASSKTGTSGRADTQYF
NA | TRBJ2-1 | TRBD2 | TRBV4-3 | TGCGCCAGCAGCCAGACACTAGCGGCAACCTACAATGAGCAGTTCTTC | CASSQTLAATYNEQFF
NA | TRBJ1-3 | NA | TRBV15 | TGTGCCACCAGCAGAGATCCGAACAGGGACTCTGGAAACACCATATATTTT | CATSRDPNRDSGNTIYF
few | TRBJ2-2 | TRBD1 | TRBV7-8 | TGTGCCAGCATCCAGGGGGAACCCACCGGGGAGCTGTTTTTT | CASIQGEPTGELFF
few | TRBJ1-4 | TRBD1 | TRBV28 | TGTGCCAGCAGATATCAGGGGGGAACTAATGAAAAACTGTTTTTT | CASRYQGGTNEKLFF
once | TRBJ2-5 | NA | TRBV2 | TGTGCCAGCAGTGATGGGGGGGCCCAAGAGACCCAGTACTTC | CASSDGGAQETQYF
NA | TRBJ2-1 | NA | TRBV5-1 | TGCGCCAGCAGCTTCCAGGGTAGTGGCGATGAGCAGTTCTTC | CASSFQGSGDEQFF
NA | TRBJ2-7 | TRBD1 | TRBV5-1 | TGCGCCAGCACCACCGGGACAGGGAATTCCCACGAGCAGTACTTC | CASTTGTGNSHEQYF
NA | TRBJ2-7 | TRBD1 | TRBV9 | TGTGCCAGCAGCGTCCGGGACAGAAGCTACGAGCAGTACTTC | CASSVRDRSYEQYF
NA | TRBJ2-1 | NA | TRBV4-1 | TGCGCCAGCAGCCAGGACAAGACTGAGTTCTTC | CASSQDKTEFF
NA | TRBJ2-2 | TRBD2 | TRBV9 | TGTGCCAGCAGCGTATCAAGCGGGGGGCCGAACACCGGGGAGCTGTTTTTT | CASSVSSGGPNTGELFF
NA | TRBJ2-3 | NA | TRBV10-3 | TGTGCCATCAGTACCACGAAGCGGGCACCCCCCCAGGCGACAGATACGCAGTATTTT | CAISTTKRAPPQATDTQYF
NA | TRBJ1-2 | TRBD1 | TRBV29-1 | TGCAGCGTAGACAGGGGAGATGGCTACACCTTC | CSVDRGDGYTF
NA | TRBJ1-1 | TRBD1 | TRBV7-8 | TGTGCCAGCAGCCCACCGGGACAGAGGGGCACTGAAGCTTTCTTT | CASSPPGQRGTEAFF
NA | TRBJ1-2 | TRBD1 | TRBV30 | TGTGCCTGGAGTAAGGGGGCCTCTGGCTACACCTTC | CAWSKGASGYTF
NA | TRBJ2-7 | TRBD1 | TRBV6-5 | TGTGCCAGCAGTCAGGGACAGGCCTACGAGCAGTACTTC | CASSQGQAYEQYF
NA | TRBJ2-5 | TRBD1 | TRBV9 | TGTGCCAGCAGCATCCGGGGACAGACACAAGAGACCCAGTACTTC | CASSIRGQTQETQYF
NA | TRBJ2-2 | TRBD2 | TRBV4-3 | TGCGCCAGCAGCCAAGCCCTAGCGGGAACCGGGGAGCTGTTTTTT | CASSQALAGTGELFF
NA | TRBJ2-7 | TRBD2 | TRBV7-8 | TGTGCCAGCAGCTCCGCCCGAAAGCGGGAACTGGGGACCTACGAGCAGTACTTC | CASSSARKRELGTYEQYF
NA | TRBJ1-3 | TRBD1 | TRBV27 | TGTGCCAGCAGTTTGACAGGGCCCTCTGGAAACACCATATATTTT | CASSLTGPSGNTIYF
NA | TRBJ2-1 | NA | TRBV7-8 | TGTGCCAGCAGAGCTCACAATGAGCAGTTCTTC | CASRAHNEQFF